The sequence of this T cell receptor beta chain was determined in a study of early T cells in non-severe SARS-CoV-2 infection (dated by TCRdb to the early 2020s). Study-level background: Because TCR sequencing was done on bulk RNA from unsorted whole blood, the alpha and beta chains could not be paired.

As to this clonotype: What antigen it recognizes has not been identified. Base qualities are missing; no much larger clone stands one base away.

General findings and caveats noted by the study authors: VDJdb matching was skewed toward anti-spike CD8 responses and likely underestimated virus-specific expansions, missing private and CD4 specificities.

The library was produced with 5' RACE. These reads were obtained on a NextSeq 500. In the TCR library protocol, unique molecular identifiers were attached to individual cDNA molecules to correct for PCR bias and sequencing error. Both TCR alpha and beta chains were sequenced, and tight co-correlation was observed between alpha and beta sequence abundances in each sample. Concerning the study's data processing: Decombinator V4 was used to annotate TCR sequences for V gene, J gene and CDR3. Expanded TCRs were defined as changing significantly between any two time points under a Poisson model with p below 0.0001. TCR abundances were normalised to the total number of TCRs sequenced per sample and expressed as counts per million. VDJdb, accessed 1 November 2021, was searched for CMV, EBV and SARS-CoV-2 annotated TCRs, with TCRs annotated for multiple antigens excluded. The raw public reads went through TCRdb reprocessing: fastp at Q25, MiXCR clone calling, in-frame beta chains kept. Every distinct CDR3 protein forms one entry, paired with its most common genes and DNA. The V and J calls and clone size come from TCRdb's table, not from the authors' own analysis. This sample holds around 44,000 distinct CDR3 sequences; about 5.7% were observed only once. The ten largest clonotypes hold around 21% of the sample.

The study was a case-control design nested within a healthcare worker cohort in London, UK, with weekly nasopharyngeal swab PCR tests and blood sampling. Healthcare workers were recruited between 23 and 31 March 2020, during the week of the UK lockdown, and were followed weekly for up to roughly 16 weeks. The receptor's source is an adult who was a healthcare worker with PCR-confirmed SARS-CoV-2 infection or an uninfected control (not recorded which). The material was whole blood, obtained at baseline.

The CDR3 region reads CSARPPGPTDTQYF. The DNA reads as follows: TGCAGTGCTAGACCCCCCGGCCCCACAGATACGCAGTATTTT. The V and J genes are TRBV20-1 and TRBJ2-3; no D segment can be confidently identified. Counted from cysteine to phenylalanine, this CDR3 has 14 amino acids. Only the CDR3 DNA is retained, 42 bases long and in frame from the first base. V is pared back by 2 bases and J by 2 bases, with 11 bases lying between the germline termini. CDR1 DFQATT and CDR2 SNEGSKA are derived from the germline V gene (reference sequence).